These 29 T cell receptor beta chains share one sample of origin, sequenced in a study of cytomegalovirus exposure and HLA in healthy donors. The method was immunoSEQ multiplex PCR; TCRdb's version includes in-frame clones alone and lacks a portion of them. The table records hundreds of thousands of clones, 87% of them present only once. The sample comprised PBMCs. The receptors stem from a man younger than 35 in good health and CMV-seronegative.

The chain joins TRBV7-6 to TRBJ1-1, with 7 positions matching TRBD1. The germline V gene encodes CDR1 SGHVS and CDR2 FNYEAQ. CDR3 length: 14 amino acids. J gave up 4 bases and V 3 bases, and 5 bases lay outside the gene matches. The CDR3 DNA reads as TGTGCCAGCAGCTTTGACGCAGGGGGCACTGAAGCTTTCTTT. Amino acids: CASSFDAGGTEAFF.

The CDR3 DNA follows: TGTGCCAGCAGCTTAGTCGGAGGACAGATGGCCGGGGAGCTGTTTTTT. The encoded protein is CASSLVGGQMAGELFF. This chain joins TRBV7-2 and TRBJ2-2; weak D call: TRBD1 (6 bases). Deletions cut 1 base from V and 6 bases from J, with 15 bases between. The CDR3 has 16 residues. CDR1 is SGHTA and CDR2 is FQGNSA in the germline V gene.

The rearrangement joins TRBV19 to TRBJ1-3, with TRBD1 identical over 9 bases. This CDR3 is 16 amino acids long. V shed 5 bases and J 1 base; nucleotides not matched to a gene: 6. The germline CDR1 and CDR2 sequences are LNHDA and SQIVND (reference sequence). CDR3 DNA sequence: TGTGCCAGTAGTTTTCAGACAGGGGGTTCTGGAAACACCATATATTTT. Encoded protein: CASSFQTGGSGNTIYF.

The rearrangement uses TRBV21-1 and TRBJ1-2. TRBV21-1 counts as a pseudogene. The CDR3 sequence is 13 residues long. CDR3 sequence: CASSPAGAHGYTF. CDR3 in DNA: TGTGCCAGCAGCCCCGCGGGGGCGCATGGCTACACCTTC.

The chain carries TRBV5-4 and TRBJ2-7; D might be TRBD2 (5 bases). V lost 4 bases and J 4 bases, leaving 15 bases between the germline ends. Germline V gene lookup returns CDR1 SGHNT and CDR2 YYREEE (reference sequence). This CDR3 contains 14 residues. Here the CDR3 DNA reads TGTGCCAGCAGCGTCACGGGAACCTCGTACGAGCAGTACTTC. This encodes CASSVTGTSYEQYF.

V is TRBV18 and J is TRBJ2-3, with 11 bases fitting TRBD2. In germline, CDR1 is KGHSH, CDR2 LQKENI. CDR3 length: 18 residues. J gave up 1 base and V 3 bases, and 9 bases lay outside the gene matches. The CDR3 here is CASSPGLAGRGGTDTQYF. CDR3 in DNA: TGTGCCAGCTCACCCGGACTAGCGGGCCGGGGGGGCACAGATACGCAGTATTTT.

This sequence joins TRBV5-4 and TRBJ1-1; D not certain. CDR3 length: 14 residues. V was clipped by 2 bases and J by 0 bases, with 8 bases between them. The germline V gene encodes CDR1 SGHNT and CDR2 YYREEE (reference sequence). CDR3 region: CASSFLGVNTEAFF. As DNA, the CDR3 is TGTGCCAGCAGCTTTCTCGGAGTGAACACTGAAGCTTTCTTT.

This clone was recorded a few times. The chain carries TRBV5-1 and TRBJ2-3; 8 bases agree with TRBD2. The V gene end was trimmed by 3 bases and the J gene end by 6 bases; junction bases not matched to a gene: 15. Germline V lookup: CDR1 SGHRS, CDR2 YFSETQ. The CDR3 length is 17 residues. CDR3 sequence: CASSSELPHRGGDTQYF. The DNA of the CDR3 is TGCGCCAGCAGCTCTGAGCTCCCTCACCGGGGGGGTGATACGCAGTATTTT.

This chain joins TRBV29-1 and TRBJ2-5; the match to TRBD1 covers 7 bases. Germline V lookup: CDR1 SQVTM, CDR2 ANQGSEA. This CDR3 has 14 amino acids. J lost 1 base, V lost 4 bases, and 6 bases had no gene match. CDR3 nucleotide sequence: TGCAGCGTTGGTCTAGGGGGCACCCAAGAGACCCAGTACTTC. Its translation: CSVGLGGTQETQYF.

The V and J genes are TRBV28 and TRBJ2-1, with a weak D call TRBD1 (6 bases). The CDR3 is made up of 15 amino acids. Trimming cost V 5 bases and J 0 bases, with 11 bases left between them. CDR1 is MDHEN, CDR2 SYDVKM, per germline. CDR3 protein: CASSTTGSSYNEQFF. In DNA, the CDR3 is TGTGCCAGCAGTACAACAGGGAGCTCCTACAATGAGCAGTTCTTC. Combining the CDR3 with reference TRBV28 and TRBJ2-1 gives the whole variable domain DVKVTQSSRYLVKRTGEKVFLECVQDMDHENMFWYRQDPGLGLRLIYFSYDVKMKEKGDIPEGYSVSREKKERFSLILESASTNQTSMYLCASSTTGSSYNEQFFGPGTRLTVL.

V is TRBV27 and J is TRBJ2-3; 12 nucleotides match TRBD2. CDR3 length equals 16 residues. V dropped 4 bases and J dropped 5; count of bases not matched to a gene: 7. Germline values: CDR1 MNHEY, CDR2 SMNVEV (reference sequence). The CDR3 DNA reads TGTGCCAGCAGTTCCGTCCGGACTAGCGGGAAAGATACGCAGTATTTT. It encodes CASSSVRTSGKDTQYF.

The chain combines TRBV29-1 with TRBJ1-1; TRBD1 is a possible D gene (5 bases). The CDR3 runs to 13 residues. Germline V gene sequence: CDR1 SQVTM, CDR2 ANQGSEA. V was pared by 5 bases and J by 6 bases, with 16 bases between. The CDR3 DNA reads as TGCAGCGTTAGAGACAGTTTTCTGGCTGAAGCTTTCTTT. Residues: CSVRDSFLAEAFF.

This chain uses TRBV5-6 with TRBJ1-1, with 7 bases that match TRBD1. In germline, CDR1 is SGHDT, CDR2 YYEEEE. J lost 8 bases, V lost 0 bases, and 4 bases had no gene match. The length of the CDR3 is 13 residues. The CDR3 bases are TGTGCCAGCAGCTTGGCCCCAGGGGGAGAAGCTTTCTTT. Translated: CASSLAPGGEAFF.

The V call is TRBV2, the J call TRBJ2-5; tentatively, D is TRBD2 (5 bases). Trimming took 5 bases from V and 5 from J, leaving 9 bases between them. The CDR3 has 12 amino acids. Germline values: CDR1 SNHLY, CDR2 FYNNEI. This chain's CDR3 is CASSRRRETQYF. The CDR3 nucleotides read TGTGCCAGCAGTCGCAGGAGGGAGACCCAGTACTTC. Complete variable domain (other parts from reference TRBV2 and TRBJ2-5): EPEVTQTPSHQVTQMGQEVILRCVPISNHLYFYWYRQILGQKVEFLVSFYNNEISEKSEIFDDQFSVERPDGSNFTLKIRSTKLEDSAMYFCASSRRRETQYFGPGTRLLVL.

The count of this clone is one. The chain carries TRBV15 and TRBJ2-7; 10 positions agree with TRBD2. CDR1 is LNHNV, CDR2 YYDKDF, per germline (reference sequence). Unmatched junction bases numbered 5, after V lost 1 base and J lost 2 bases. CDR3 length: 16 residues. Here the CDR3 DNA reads TGTGCCACCAGCAGAGTGGCTAGCGGGAGACCCTACGAGCAGTACTTC. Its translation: CATSRVASGRPYEQYF.

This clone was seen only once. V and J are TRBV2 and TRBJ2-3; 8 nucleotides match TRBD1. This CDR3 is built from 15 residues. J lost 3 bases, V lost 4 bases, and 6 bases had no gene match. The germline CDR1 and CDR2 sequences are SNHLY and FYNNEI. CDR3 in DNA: TGTGCCAGCAGTGTGGACAGGGAGATAACAGATACGCAGTATTTT. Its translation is CASSVDREITDTQYF.

The CDR3 coding sequence is TGCGCCAGCAGCTTGTGGGCACAGGCTGGACCCTACGAGCAGTACTTC. The encoded protein is CASSLWAQAGPYEQYF. The J gene is TRBJ2-7, the V gene TRBV5-1; D possibly corresponds to TRBD1 (5 bases). The V gene's germline CDR1 is SGHRS and CDR2 YFSETQ. The V end was cut by 1 base, the J end by 2 bases, with 16 bases between. The CDR3 spans 16 residues.

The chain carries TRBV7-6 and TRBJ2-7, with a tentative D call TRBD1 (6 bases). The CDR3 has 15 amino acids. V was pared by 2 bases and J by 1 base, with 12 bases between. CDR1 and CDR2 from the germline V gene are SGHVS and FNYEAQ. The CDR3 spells CASSLSGRGSYEQYF. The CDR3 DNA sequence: TGTGCCAGCAGCTTATCCGGCAGGGGATCCTACGAGCAGTACTTC. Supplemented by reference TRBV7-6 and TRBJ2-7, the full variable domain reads GAGVSQSPRYKVTKRGQDVALRCDPISGHVSLYWYRQALGQGPEFLTYFNYEAQQDKSGLPNDRFSAERPEGSISTLTIQRTEQRDSAMYRCASSLSGRGSYEQYFGPGTRLTVT.

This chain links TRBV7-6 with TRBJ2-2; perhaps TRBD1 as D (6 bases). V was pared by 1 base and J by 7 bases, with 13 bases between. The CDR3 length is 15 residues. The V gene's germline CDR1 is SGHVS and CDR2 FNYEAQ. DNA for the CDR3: TGTGCCAGCAGCTTAGAGGGGGTAGATGGCGGGGAGCTGTTTTTT. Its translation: CASSLEGVDGGELFF.

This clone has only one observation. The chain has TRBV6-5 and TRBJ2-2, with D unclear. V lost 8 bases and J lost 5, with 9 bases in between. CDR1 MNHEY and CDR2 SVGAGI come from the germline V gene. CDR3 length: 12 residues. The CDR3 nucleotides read TGTGCCAGCGCGCTGAATACCGGGGAGCTGTTTTTT. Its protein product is CASALNTGELFF.

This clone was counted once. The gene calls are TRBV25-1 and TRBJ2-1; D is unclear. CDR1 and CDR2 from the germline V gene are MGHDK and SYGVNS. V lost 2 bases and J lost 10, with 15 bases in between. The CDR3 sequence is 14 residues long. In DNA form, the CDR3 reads TGTGCCAGCAGTGAAGTACGGCCTAGTGACGAGCAGTTCTTC. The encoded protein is CASSEVRPSDEQFF.

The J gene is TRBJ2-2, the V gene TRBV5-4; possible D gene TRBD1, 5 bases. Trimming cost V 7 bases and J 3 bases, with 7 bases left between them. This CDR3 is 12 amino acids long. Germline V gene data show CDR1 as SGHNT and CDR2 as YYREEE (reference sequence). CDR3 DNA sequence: TGTGCCAGCCTAGGGGACACCGGGGAGCTGTTTTTT. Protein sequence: CASLGDTGELFF.

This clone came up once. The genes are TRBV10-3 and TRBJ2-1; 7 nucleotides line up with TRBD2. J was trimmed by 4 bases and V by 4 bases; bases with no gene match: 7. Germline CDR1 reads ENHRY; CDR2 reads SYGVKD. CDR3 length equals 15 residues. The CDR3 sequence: CAISASAGEYNEQFF. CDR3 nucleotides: TGTGCCATCAGTGCCTCCGCGGGGGAGTACAATGAGCAGTTCTTC.

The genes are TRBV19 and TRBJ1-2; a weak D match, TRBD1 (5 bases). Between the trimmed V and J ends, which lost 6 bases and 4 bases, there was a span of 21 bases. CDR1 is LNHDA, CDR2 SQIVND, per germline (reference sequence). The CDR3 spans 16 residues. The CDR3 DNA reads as TGTGCCAGTAGCCTAGAGAGGGAAGGGACTTTCTATGGCTACACCTTC. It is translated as CASSLEREGTFYGYTF.

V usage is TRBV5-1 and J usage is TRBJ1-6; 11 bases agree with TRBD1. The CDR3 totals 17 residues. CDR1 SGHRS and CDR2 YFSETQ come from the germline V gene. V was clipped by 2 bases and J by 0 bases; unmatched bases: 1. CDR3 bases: TGCGCCAGCAGCTTTGGGACAGGGGGCTCCTATAATTCACCCCTCCACTTT. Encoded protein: CASSFGTGGSYNSPLHF.

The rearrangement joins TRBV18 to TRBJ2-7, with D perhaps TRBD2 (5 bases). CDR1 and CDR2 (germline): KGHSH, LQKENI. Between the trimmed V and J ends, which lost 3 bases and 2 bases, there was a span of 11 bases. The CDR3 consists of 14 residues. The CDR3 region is CASSPGEGPYEQYF. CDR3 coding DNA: TGTGCCAGCTCACCCGGGGAAGGACCCTACGAGCAGTACTTC.

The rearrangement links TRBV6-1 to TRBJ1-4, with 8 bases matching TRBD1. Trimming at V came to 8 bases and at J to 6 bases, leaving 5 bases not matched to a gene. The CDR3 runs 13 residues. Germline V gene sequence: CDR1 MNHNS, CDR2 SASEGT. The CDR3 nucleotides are TGTGCCAGCTTAAGGACAGGGTATGAAAAACTGTTTTTT. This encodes CASLRTGYEKLFF.

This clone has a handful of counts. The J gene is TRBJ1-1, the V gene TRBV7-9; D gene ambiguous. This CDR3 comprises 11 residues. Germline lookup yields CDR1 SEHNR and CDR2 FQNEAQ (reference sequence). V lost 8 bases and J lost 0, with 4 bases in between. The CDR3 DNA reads TGTGCCAGCTGGCTGAACACTGAAGCTTTCTTT. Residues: CASWLNTEAFF.

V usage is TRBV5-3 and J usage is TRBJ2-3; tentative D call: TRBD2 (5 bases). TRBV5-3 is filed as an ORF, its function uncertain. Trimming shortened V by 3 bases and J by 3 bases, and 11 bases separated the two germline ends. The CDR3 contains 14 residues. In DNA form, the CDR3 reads TGTGCCAGAAGCTCACTAGACCCTACAGATACGCAGTATTTT. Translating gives CARSSLDPTDTQYF.